This is a list of T cell receptor beta chains from one sample in a study of T cell repertoires in cytomegalovirus infection. TCRdb processed the reads anew with MiXCR; each CDR3 protein has one entry. Of roughly 150,000 distinct CDR3 sequences in the sample, roughly a quarter were seen once. Sequencing input: PBMCs. Receptors were obtained from a human donor in good health (CMV status not recorded). Some clones in this sample may be carry-over from other donors' samples. The CDR3 runs from the conserved cysteine through the conserved F or W. The D gene is left open where the match is weak. Rows give clone size only sometimes, using once, few, many, or a class for an expanded clone.

d_call	v_call	j_call	clone_size	cdr3_nt	cdr3_aa
NA	TRBV7-2	TRBJ2-7	many	TGTGCCAGCAGCTTATGGGCTAGCTCAGGCGAGCAGTACTTC	CASSLWASSGEQYF
TRBD1	TRBV7-8	TRBJ1-5	NA	TGTGCCTGCAGCTTAGGGACAGCCCGCAATCAGCCCCAGCATTTT	CACSLGTARNQPQHF
TRBD2	TRBV29-1	TRBJ2-1	NA	TGCAGCGTACCCATGCTAGCGGGAGTGGACAATGAGCAGTTCTTC	CSVPMLAGVDNEQFF
NA	TRBV7-2	TRBJ1-6	many	TGTGCCAGCAGCTTAGGACAGATTAATTCACCCCTCCACTTT	CASSLGQINSPLHF
TRBD2	TRBV6-6	TRBJ2-7	NA	TGTGCCGGGGGGGACTCCTACGAGCAGTACTTC	CAGGDSYEQYF
TRBD1	TRBV7-9	TRBJ2-1	few	TGTGCCAGCAGCCTTGACAGGGTTGGGCAGTTCTTC	CASSLDRVGQFF
NA	TRBV7-2	TRBJ1-2	many	TGTGCCAGCAGCTTAGGATACCAACGTACCTATGGCTACACCTTC	CASSLGYQRTYGYTF
NA	TRBV20-1	TRBJ2-5	few	TGCAGTGCTAGAAGGGACCTCTCCGAGACCCAGTACTTC	CSARRDLSETQYF
TRBD1	TRBV5-1	TRBJ1-3	NA	TGCGCCAGCAGCTTGGGGGACAGGGTACCTCGAAACACCATATATTTT	CASSLGDRVPRNTIYF
NA	TRBV7-2	TRBJ1-2	few	TGTGCCAGCAGCTTAGCGGCAAGGACGGTATATGGCTACACCTTC	CASSLAARTVYGYTF
TRBD1	TRBV7-2	TRBJ1-4	NA	TGTGCCAGCAGTTTCCGGGACAGGGGAAGAACTAATGAAAAACTGTTTTTT	CASSFRDRGRTNEKLFF
NA	TRBV6-2/TRBV6-3	TRBJ2-5	many	TGTGCCAGCAGTCTTTGGACGGCGGGCCAGCAGGCGACCCAGTACTTC	CASSLWTAGQQATQYF
NA	TRBV20-1	TRBJ2-2	NA	TGCAGTGCGGGGACGGCGGAGACGAACACCGGGGAGCTGTTTTTT	CSAGTAETNTGELFF
TRBD2	TRBV10-3	TRBJ2-5	NA	TGTGCCATCAGTGAGTCAGTAGCGGGGCAGTCAGAGACCCAGTACTTC	CAISESVAGQSETQYF
NA	TRBV14	TRBJ2-4	NA	TGTGCCAGCAGCCAAGGCGGGAATGCCAAAAACATTCAGTACTTC	CASSQGGNAKNIQYF
TRBD1	TRBV29-1	TRBJ2-2	NA	TGCAGCGTCCAAGGACAGGGGGCCATGGGGGAGCTGTTTTTT	CSVQGQGAMGELFF
NA	TRBV7-3	TRBJ1-1	NA	TGTGCCAGCAGCTTAACGTTTCGGGGGGTGGACACTGAAGCTTTCTTT	CASSLTFRGVDTEAFF
NA	TRBV7-6	TRBJ1-2	few	TGTGCCAGCAGCTTAGCTGGAGAGAACTATGGCTACACCTTC	CASSLAGENYGYTF
TRBD1	TRBV28	TRBJ2-7	few	TGTGCCAGCAGTTTATTTGCGGGACAGGGCGACGAGCAGTACTTC	CASSLFAGQGDEQYF
TRBD1	TRBV6-2/TRBV6-3	TRBJ1-1	many	TGTGCCAGCAGTGCCAGGACAGGGGCTGAAGCTTTCTTT	CASSARTGAEAFF
NA	TRBV20-1	TRBJ1-1	NA	TGCAGTGCTAGCCCGGCGAACACTGAAGCTTTCTTT	CSASPANTEAFF
TRBD2	TRBV20-1	TRBJ2-1	NA	TGCAGTGCTGACCTTCCTAGCGGGAGGGCCGGTGAGCAGTTCTTC	CSADLPSGRAGEQFF
NA	TRBV6-1	TRBJ2-1	few	TGTGCCAGCAGTGAGAGGGACCCGAAGAGCCTACTCTCCTACAATGAGCAGTTCTTC	CASSERDPKSLLSYNEQFF
NA	TRBV29-1	TRBJ2-3	many	TGCAGCGTGGGGACAGATACGCAGTATTTT	CSVGTDTQYF
TRBD2	TRBV24-1	TRBJ2-3	NA	TGTGCCACCAGTGATCCCAACGGACTAGACGGGGCAGATACGCAGTATTTT	CATSDPNGLDGADTQYF
NA	TRBV7-2	TRBJ2-3	many	TGTGCCAGCAGCCCCTATCGTCGCCCCACAGATACGCAGTATTTT	CASSPYRRPTDTQYF
NA	TRBV6-5	TRBJ1-1	NA	TGTGCCAGCAGGAGGGACCTATCTGGGCCTGAAGCTTTCTTT	CASRRDLSGPEAFF
NA	TRBV29-1	TRBJ2-1	NA	TGCAGCGTTGATAGGAGGGGGCGCTACAATGAGCAGTTCTTC	CSVDRRGRYNEQFF
NA	TRBV6-5	TRBJ1-6	NA	TGTGCCAGCAGAAACGACGGGAATTCACCCCTCCACTTT	CASRNDGNSPLHF
NA	TRBV3-1	TRBJ2-1	NA	TGTGCCAGCAGCCAAGACGGGGTGGAGCAGTTCTTC	CASSQDGVEQFF
NA	TRBV7-9	TRBJ1-2	NA	TGTGCCAGCAGCTCTACAGGGCACTATGGCTACACCTTC	CASSSTGHYGYTF
NA	TRBV19	TRBJ2-1	few	TGTGCCAGTAGTATAGTCCGACAGCCACGAGGCAATGAGCAGTTCTTC	CASSIVRQPRGNEQFF
TRBD1	TRBV12-3/TRBV12-4	TRBJ1-2	many	TGTGCCAGCAGTTTAGTGAGCTGGGGACAGGAGAACTATGGCTACACCTTC	CASSLVSWGQENYGYTF
NA	TRBV18	TRBJ1-1	NA	TGTGCCAGCTCACCAGGGGGGATCACTGAAGCTTTCTTT	CASSPGGITEAFF
NA	TRBV7-6	TRBJ2-7	NA	TGTGCCAGCAGCCCCGGGGACCCCTACGAGCAGTACTTC	CASSPGDPYEQYF
TRBD1	TRBV27	TRBJ1-6	many	TGTGCCAGCAGTTTAGAGACCGGGACAGAGTATAATTCACCCCTCCACTTT	CASSLETGTEYNSPLHF
NA	TRBV28	TRBJ1-6	NA	TGTGCCAACAGTGCCCCAGGGAGCTCCTATAATTCACCCCTCCACTTT	CANSAPGSSYNSPLHF
TRBD2	TRBV30	TRBJ2-3	many	TGTGCCTGGAGTGGGGGAGGGCCGGATACGCAGTATTTT	CAWSGGGPDTQYF
NA	TRBV28	TRBJ1-1	NA	TGTGCCAGGAGCGGCCCCAAGGGGGACACTGAAGCTTTCTTT	CARSGPKGDTEAFF
TRBD1	TRBV15	TRBJ2-3	few	TGTGCCACCAGCCTGGACAGGGGGGCAGATACGCAGTATTTT	CATSLDRGADTQYF